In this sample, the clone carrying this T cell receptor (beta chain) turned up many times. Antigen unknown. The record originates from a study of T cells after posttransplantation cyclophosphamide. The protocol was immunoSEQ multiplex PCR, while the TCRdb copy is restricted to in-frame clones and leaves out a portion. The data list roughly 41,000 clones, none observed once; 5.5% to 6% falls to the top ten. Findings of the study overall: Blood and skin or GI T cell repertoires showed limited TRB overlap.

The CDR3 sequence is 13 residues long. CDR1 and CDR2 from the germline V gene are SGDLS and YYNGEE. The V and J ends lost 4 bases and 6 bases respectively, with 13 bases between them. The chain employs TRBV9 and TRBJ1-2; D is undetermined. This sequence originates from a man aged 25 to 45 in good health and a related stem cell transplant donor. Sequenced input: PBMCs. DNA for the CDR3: TGTGCCAGCAGCCTAAGCGTCGGAGATGGCTACACCTTC. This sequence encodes CASSLSVGDGYTF.